The 19 T cell receptor beta chains given below trace back to one sample, sequenced in a study of Ad26.COV2.S vaccination and SARS-CoV-2 variants. Documented treatment: around 19 received Ad26.COV2.S at low or high dose, single or two shots; 5 received placebo; per-sample allocation not given. Sampling occurred on day 63 after the first vaccine or placebo injection. Sequencing was performed with immunoSEQ multiplex PCR; in TCRdb, only in-frame clones are kept and a portion is missing. The sample gives 410,000 or so clones, around 90% of which show up once; less than 15% is in the top ten. Specimen: peripheral blood, collected in a trial of Ad26.COV2.S vaccine versus placebo. These receptors were collected from a person between 18 and 60 years old who received the Ad26.COV2.S COVID-19 vaccine or a placebo.

The genes are TRBV5-8 and TRBJ2-7; D possibly corresponds to TRBD1 (6 bases). Germline V CDR1 and CDR2: SGHTS, YDEGEE. V was pared by 2 bases and J by 3 bases, with 12 bases between. There are 14 residues in the CDR3. The CDR3 protein is CASSFGDTDYEQYF. Here the CDR3 DNA reads TGTGCCAGCAGCTTTGGGGACACCGACTACGAGCAGTACTTC.

This chain joins TRBV18 and TRBJ1-2; D is perhaps TRBD1 (5 bases). Germline V gene lookup returns CDR1 KGHSH and CDR2 LQKENI. The CDR3 is made up of 13 amino acids. V dropped 6 bases and J dropped 3 bases, with 11 bases sitting between them. CDR3 in DNA: TGTGCCAGCTCCAGGGTATACGACTATGGCTACACCTTC. It yields the protein CASSRVYDYGYTF.

This chain joins TRBV5-1 and TRBJ1-4; D ambiguous. Trimming stripped 1 base from V and 2 bases from J, with 6 bases between. There are 14 residues in the CDR3. CDR1 is SGHRS and CDR2 is YFSETQ in the germline V gene. CDR3 loop: CASSLRGTNEKLFF. The CDR3 DNA follows: TGCGCCAGCAGCTTGCGGGGTACTAATGAAAAACTGTTTTTT.

The gene calls are TRBV4-3 and TRBJ2-5; D unclear. Germline-derived CDR1 and CDR2 are LGHNA and YSLEER. The CDR3 covers 16 residues. The V and J ends lost 0 bases and 0 bases respectively, with 11 bases between them. The CDR3 protein is CASSQDDQVDQETQYF. CDR3 nucleotide sequence: TGCGCCAGCAGCCAAGATGATCAGGTGGACCAAGAGACCCAGTACTTC.

The chain uses TRBV5-5 and TRBJ1-2, with D perhaps TRBD1 (6 bases). The CDR3 is 15 residues long. Germline loops: CDR1 SGHKS, CDR2 YYEKEE (reference sequence). Trimming shortened V by 0 bases and J by 6 bases, and 15 bases separated the two germline ends. CDR3 coding DNA: TGTGCCAGCAGCTTGGACCCTACAGGGTTTGATGGCTACACCTTC. This gives the protein CASSLDPTGFDGYTF. The full variable domain, in which reference TRBV5-5 and TRBJ1-2 provide the parts outside the CDR3, is DAGVTQSPTHLIKTRGQQVTLRCSPISGHKSVSWYQQVLGQGPQFIFQYYEKEERGRGNFPDRFSARQFPNYSSELNVNALLLGDSALYLCASSLDPTGFDGYTFGSGTRLTVV.

The count of this clone is one. The chain employs TRBV30 and TRBJ1-1; D remains ambiguous. Trimming left V 1 base short and J 2 bases short, with 11 bases between. CDR1 is GTSNPN, CDR2 SVGIG, per germline (reference sequence). The CDR3 consists of 14 residues. The CDR3 spells CAWSATTFNTEAFF. As DNA, the CDR3 is TGTGCCTGGAGTGCTACGACATTTAACACTGAAGCTTTCTTT.

V is TRBV6-5 and J is TRBJ2-5, with a tentative D call TRBD1 (5 bases). V was clipped by 0 bases and J by 3 bases, with 11 bases between them. The CDR3 has 15 amino acids. Germline V lookup: CDR1 MNHEY, CDR2 SVGAGI. As DNA, the CDR3 is TGTGCCAGCAGTTACTCGATGAACAGGAAAGAGACCCAGTACTTC. Amino acids: CASSYSMNRKETQYF.

The V gene is TRBV29-1, the J gene TRBJ2-3; 11 bases are shared with TRBD2. There are 16 residues in the CDR3. Germline CDR1 is SQVTM and CDR2 is ANQGSEA. The V gene end was trimmed by 0 bases and the J gene end by 0 bases; junction bases not matched to a gene: 2. The CDR3 is CSVEDGTSGSTDTQYF. Here the CDR3 DNA reads TGCAGCGTTGAAGATGGGACTAGCGGTAGCACAGATACGCAGTATTTT.

The chain employs TRBV2 and TRBJ2-7; maybe TRBD1 (6 bases). From germline, CDR1 is SNHLY and CDR2 FYNNEI. The V end lost 5 bases, the J end lost 0 bases, and 11 bases lay between the germline ends. CDR3 length: 14 residues. CDR3 bases: TGTGCCAGCAGTATAACAGGGAGCTCCTACGAGCAGTACTTC. Its protein is CASSITGSSYEQYF. The full variable domain, completed using reference TRBV2 and TRBJ2-7, is EPEVTQTPSHQVTQMGQEVILRCVPISNHLYFYWYRQILGQKVEFLVSFYNNEISEKSEIFDDQFSVERPDGSNFTLKIRSTKLEDSAMYFCASSITGSSYEQYFGPGTRLTVT.

The rearrangement joins TRBV25-1 to TRBJ1-1; possibly TRBD1 for D (5 bases). Trimming removed 5 bases at V and 3 bases at J, with 16 bases between. This CDR3 region has 15 residues. CDR1 and CDR2 from the germline V gene are MGHDK and SYGVNS. The CDR3 sequence: CASSPLGGGDTEAFF. Written as DNA, the CDR3 is TGTGCCAGCAGTCCTCTGGGCGGGGGTGACACTGAAGCTTTCTTT.

The chain employs TRBV7-2 and TRBJ2-1, with 7 bases fitting TRBD2. Trimming took 3 bases from V and 3 from J; bases not matched to a gene: 8. The CDR3 loop spans 16 amino acids. Germline loops: CDR1 SGHTA, CDR2 FQGNSA. CDR3 DNA sequence: TGTGCCAGCAGCTTCCCTAGCGGCCTAGTCTACAATGAGCAGTTCTTC. Amino acids: CASSFPSGLVYNEQFF.

The chain has TRBV7-8 and TRBJ2-1; D not certain. CDR1 and CDR2 (germline): SGHVS, FQNEAQ. The CDR3 has 15 amino acids. Trimming removed 8 bases from V and 0 bases from J, with 14 bases in between. This CDR3 reads CASHESRLSYNEQFF. The CDR3 DNA sequence: TGTGCCAGCCATGAGTCGCGCCTCTCCTACAATGAGCAGTTCTTC. The full variable domain, with the rest looked up from reference TRBV7-8 and TRBJ2-1, is GAGVSQSPRYKVAKRGQDVALRCDPISGHVSLFWYQQALGQGPEFLTYFQNEAQLDKSGLPSDRFFAERPEGSVSTLKIQRTQQEDSAVYLCASHESRLSYNEQFFGPGTRLTVL.

The chain employs TRBV27 and TRBJ1-1, with 8 bases lining up with TRBD1. Per germline, CDR1 MNHEY and CDR2 SMNVEV (reference sequence). J lost 5 bases, V lost 6 bases, and 8 bases had no gene match. CDR3 size: 14 residues. In DNA form, the CDR3 reads TGTGCCAGCAGACACTCAGGGGGCGTTACTGAAGCTTTCTTT. Residues: CASRHSGGVTEAFF.

The chain uses TRBV6-1 and TRBJ2-6; D is undetermined. Trimming stripped 4 bases from V and 3 bases from J, with 13 bases between. From germline, CDR1 is MNHNS and CDR2 SASEGT. There are 16 residues in the CDR3. The CDR3 sequence: CASSGFDLGGANVLTF. DNA of the CDR3: TGTGCCAGCAGTGGCTTCGACCTGGGTGGGGCCAACGTCCTGACTTTC.

The chain uses TRBV5-4 and TRBJ1-2; D not resolved. The CDR3 is made up of 14 amino acids. CDR1 and CDR2 from the germline V gene are SGHNT and YYREEE (reference sequence). Between the trimmed V and J ends, which lost 4 bases and 6 bases, there was a span of 16 bases. CDR3 in amino acids: CASSPGPPTDGYTF. DNA for the CDR3: TGTGCCAGCAGCCCTGGGCCGCCCACGGATGGCTACACCTTC.

V gene TRBV9 combines with J gene TRBJ2-3; tentatively, D is TRBD1 or TRBD2 (5 bases each). The V and J ends lost 4 bases and 1 base respectively, with 16 bases between them. The CDR3 consists of 16 residues. Germline loops: CDR1 SGDLS, CDR2 YYNGEE. The CDR3 loop is CASSTRGQGGTDTQYF. DNA of the CDR3: TGTGCCAGCAGCACTAGGGGTCAAGGGGGCACAGATACGCAGTATTTT.

The gene calls are TRBV11-2 and TRBJ2-7; 10 nucleotides line up with TRBD1. CDR3 size: 14 residues. From germline, CDR1 is SGHAT and CDR2 FQNNGV. The trim removed 0 bases at V and 7 bases at J, leaving 3 bases unmatched. The CDR3 nucleotides are TGTGCCAGCAGCTTAGATTGGACAGGGGGTGAGCAGTACTTC. The encoded protein is CASSLDWTGGEQYF.

The rearrangement joins TRBV7-2 to TRBJ2-7; 7 bases map to TRBD1. The CDR3 totals 13 residues. Germline V gives CDR1 SGHTA, CDR2 FQGNSA. V dropped 5 bases and J dropped 6; count of bases not matched to a gene: 7. The CDR3 nucleotides are TGTGCCAGCAGCGCGACAGGGAGTGGCGAGCAGTACTTC. Translating it yields CASSATGSGEQYF.

The rearrangement joins TRBV2 to TRBJ1-4, with D tentatively TRBD1 (6 bases). With 8 bases removed from V and 8 bases from J, the gap between germline ends came to 24 bases. This CDR3 contains 16 residues. CDR1 SNHLY and CDR2 FYNNEI come from the germline V gene. The CDR3 sequence is CASLSEGEQGLEKLFF. The DNA of the CDR3 is TGTGCCAGCCTCAGTGAGGGGGAACAGGGACTAGAAAAACTGTTTTTT.